One T cell receptor beta chain is described in this entry. Its antigen is still unknown. Healthy donors of bone marrow made up the group. The sample is drawn from a study of cytomegalovirus exposure and HLA in healthy donors. Study conclusions and caveats: Of the V segments, some could not be distinguished, including TRBV6-2 and TRBV6-3, and were excluded.

The study ran its PCR with 60 Vbeta and 13 Jbeta primers. Profiled with immunoSEQ multiplex PCR; TCRdb holds only in-frame clones, not every one. The repertoire includes 60,000 to 75,000 clones, about 84% of them detected once, and around 7.8% sits in the top ten. The CDR3 totals 13 residues. The germline V gene encodes CDR1 SGHNT and CDR2 YENEEA. Unmatched junction bases numbered 4, after V lost 7 bases and J lost 4 bases. What was sequenced was PBMCs. The source is a man aged 18 to 30 in good health and CMV-seropositive. The rearrangement links TRBV11-3 to TRBJ1-5; 7 bases are a match to TRBD1. CDR3: CASTGQVNQPQHF. CDR3 in DNA: TGTGCCAGCACCGGACAGGTTAATCAGCCCCAGCATTTT.